The 30 T cell receptor beta chains given below trace back to one sample, sequenced in a study of cytomegalovirus exposure and HLA in healthy donors. PCR involved 60 Vbeta and 13 Jbeta primers. Assay: immunoSEQ multiplex PCR; the TCRdb copy retains only in-frame clones and omits some. The table includes about 150,000 clones, 63% detected once. Sequencing input: PBMCs. The receptor source for this set is a woman aged 55-70 years in good health and CMV-seropositive.

The J gene is TRBJ1-5, the V gene TRBV21-1; the table's D call TRBD1 went unverified against the DNA. TRBV21-1 is reported as a pseudogene. This CDR3 spans 14 amino acids. CDR3 DNA: TGTGCCAGCAGCAACAAGACAGGGAATCAGCCCCAGCATTTT. Amino acid sequence: CASSNKTGNQPQHF.

The chain couples TRBV6-1 to TRBJ1-5; D possibly corresponds to TRBD1 (6 bases). The CDR3 extends over 14 amino acids. The V and J ends lost 3 bases and 3 bases respectively, with 9 bases between them. Germline V gene lookup returns CDR1 MNHNS and CDR2 SASEGT. DNA for the CDR3: TGTGCCAGCAGTGACGGGACATTCAATCAGCCCCAGCATTTT. Encoded protein: CASSDGTFNQPQHF.

This clone was counted a single time. The chain carries TRBV5-4 and TRBJ2-1; 7 positions match TRBD2. Losses at the gene ends were 4 bases for V and 3 bases for J; bases not matched to a gene: 7. This CDR3 comprises 15 residues. Germline values: CDR1 SGHNT, CDR2 YYREEE (reference sequence). CDR3 amino acids: CASSTGTMSYNEQFF. CDR3 DNA: TGTGCCAGCAGCACCGGGACTATGAGCTACAATGAGCAGTTCTTC.

This rearrangement joins TRBV25-1 to TRBJ2-1, with TRBD2 matching 12 bases. V lost 3 bases, J lost 7 bases, and 4 bases stayed unmatched. This CDR3 spans 15 amino acids. Germline V gene sequence: CDR1 MGHDK, CDR2 SYGVNS. CDR3 bases: TGTGCCAGCAGTGATTGGACTAGCGGGATAAATGAGCAGTTCTTC. Protein product: CASSDWTSGINEQFF. The entire variable domain, with the rest obtained from reference TRBV25-1 and TRBJ2-1, is as follows: EADIYQTPRYLVIGTGKKITLECSQTMGHDKMYWYQQDPGMELHLIHYSYGVNSTEKGDLSSESTVSRIRTEHFPLTLESARPSHTSQYLCASSDWTSGINEQFFGPGTRLTVL.

This chain uses TRBV5-1 with TRBJ1-1; 10 nucleotides match TRBD1. Germline loops: CDR1 SGHRS, CDR2 YFSETQ. Trimming took 1 base from V and 0 from J; bases not matched to a gene: 9. The CDR3 has 18 residues. The CDR3 here is CASSLSGTGVVMNTEAFF. CDR3 DNA sequence: TGCGCCAGCAGCTTGTCCGGGACAGGGGTCGTTATGAACACTGAAGCTTTCTTT.

This clone was counted only a few times. Other DNA sequences in this specimen translate into the identical CDR3. The V gene is TRBV7-9, the J gene TRBJ1-1; tentative D call: TRBD1 (6 bases). The V gene's germline CDR1 is SEHNR and CDR2 FQNEAQ (reference sequence). The CDR3 has 14 residues. Trimming cost V 0 bases and J 4 bases, with 9 bases left between them. The CDR3 is CASSLATGSTEAFF. The DNA of the CDR3 is TGTGCCAGCAGCTTAGCGACAGGTTCCACTGAAGCTTTCTTT.

The gene calls are TRBV6-5 and TRBJ2-7; D might be TRBD2 (6 bases). V lost 6 bases to trimming and J lost 0 bases, with 15 bases between them. The CDR3 length is 15 residues. Germline CDR1 reads MNHEY; CDR2 reads SVGAGI. The CDR3 DNA reads as TGTGCCAGCAGACCGCTAGCGACCAGCTCCTACGAGCAGTACTTC. Amino acids: CASRPLATSSYEQYF.

This clone was counted only a few times. The CDR3, as DNA: TGTGCCAGCAGCTTGGGACTGACGAACACTGAAGCTTTCTTT. Translation: CASSLGLTNTEAFF. This chain uses TRBV7-2 with TRBJ1-1, with D perhaps matching TRBD1 (5 bases). Germline loops: CDR1 SGHTA, CDR2 FQGNSA. The CDR3 totals 14 residues. Trimming stripped 3 bases from V and 1 base from J, with 9 bases between.

In its sample, this clone was seen a few times. The genes are TRBV2 and TRBJ1-1; D possibly corresponds to TRBD1 (6 bases). Trimming cost V 5 bases and J 2 bases, with 9 bases left between them. The germline V gene has CDR1 SNHLY and CDR2 FYNNEI. The CDR3 has 13 residues. The CDR3 coding sequence is TGTGCCAGCAGTAAACAGGGAAACACTGAAGCTTTCTTT. As protein: CASSKQGNTEAFF.

J is TRBJ2-1 and V is TRBV7-3, with TRBD2 matching 9 bases. Germline V gene sequence: CDR1 SGHTA, CDR2 FQGTGA. The length of the CDR3 is 15 residues. V was clipped by 1 base and J by 5 bases; unmatched bases: 3. CDR3 loop: CASSLSSSGNNEQFF. The CDR3 coding sequence is TGTGCCAGCAGCTTAAGTTCTAGCGGGAACAATGAGCAGTTCTTC.

The chain uses TRBV29-1 and TRBJ2-7; maybe TRBD1 (6 bases). V dropped 8 bases and J dropped 6 bases, with 20 bases sitting between them. CDR1 SQVTM and CDR2 ANQGSEA come from the germline V gene. CDR3 size: 13 residues. The CDR3 nucleotides are TGCAGCTCTCGGGACACTCCAGGTTCCGAGCAGTACTTC. The encoded protein is CSSRDTPGSEQYF.

Concerning this clone: The sample carries other DNA sequences with the same CDR3. The V gene is TRBV5-1, the J gene TRBJ2-1; the match to TRBD2 covers 10 bases. The CDR3 runs to 15 residues. Germline V gives CDR1 SGHRS, CDR2 YFSETQ. The V segment lost 4 bases and the J segment 3 bases; nucleotides outside the gene matches: 4. Written as DNA, the CDR3 is TGCGCCAGCAGCCCAGGACTAGCGGACTACAATGAGCAGTTCTTC. Its protein product is CASSPGLADYNEQFF.

This clone was counted a single time. The rearrangement joins TRBV5-4 to TRBJ2-1, with 9 positions matching TRBD2. The CDR3 is 15 residues long. CDR1 SGHNT and CDR2 YYREEE come from the germline V gene (reference sequence). V lost 1 base to trimming and J lost 7 bases; unmatched junction nucleotides: 6. CDR3 sequence reads: CASSLNLAGLNEQFF. CDR3 in DNA: TGTGCCAGCAGCTTGAATCTAGCGGGACTTAATGAGCAGTTCTTC.

This rearrangement joins TRBV7-9 to TRBJ2-2; unclear D gene. There are 15 residues in the CDR3. Germline V CDR1 and CDR2: SEHNR, FQNEAQ (reference sequence). Trimming removed 1 base from V and 5 bases from J, with 11 bases in between. The CDR3 sequence is CASSLGLPRTGELFF. In nucleotides, the CDR3 is TGTGCCAGCAGCTTAGGACTCCCGAGGACCGGGGAGCTGTTTTTT.

The chain uses TRBV9 and TRBJ1-1, with D possibly matching TRBD1 (6 bases). There are 15 residues in the CDR3. Germline lookup yields CDR1 SGDLS and CDR2 YYNGEE. The V and J ends lost 6 bases and 0 bases respectively, with 15 bases between them. The CDR3 nucleotides are TGTGCCAGCAACCGTAATCGGGACATGAACACTGAAGCTTTCTTT. Its protein product is CASNRNRDMNTEAFF. The full variable domain, rest sourced from reference TRBV9 and TRBJ1-1, is DSGVTQTPKHLITATGQRVTLRCSPRSGDLSVYWYQQSLDQGLQFLIQYYNGEERAKGNILERFSAQQFPDLHSELNLSSLELGDSALYFCASNRNRDMNTEAFFGQGTRLTVV.

The chain employs TRBV4-1 and TRBJ2-1, with 10 positions matching TRBD2. Germline V gene sequence: CDR1 MGHRA, CDR2 YSYEKL. The CDR3 length is 15 residues. V shed 8 bases and J 7 bases; nucleotides not matched to a gene: 11. The CDR3 bases are TGCGCCAGCCGGCCCGTCCTAGCGGGAGTAAATGAGCAGTTCTTC. It is translated as CASRPVLAGVNEQFF.

The chain employs TRBV2 and TRBJ2-7; no definite D call. The V gene's germline CDR1 is SNHLY and CDR2 FYNNEI. The germline V and J ends were trimmed by 4 bases and 4 bases, with 11 bases remaining between them. This CDR3 contains 13 residues. CDR3 in amino acids: CASSVYGSYEQYF. DNA for the CDR3: TGTGCCAGCAGTGTTTACGGGTCTTACGAGCAGTACTTC.

This rearrangement joins TRBV28 to TRBJ2-7; tentative D call: TRBD1 (6 bases). CDR3 size: 13 residues. Trimming removed 4 bases at V and 3 bases at J, with 10 bases between. CDR1 is MDHEN, CDR2 SYDVKM, per germline. Here the CDR3 reads CASSSGAFYEQYF. The CDR3 nucleotides are TGTGCCAGCAGTTCAGGGGCGTTCTACGAGCAGTACTTC.

The sample holds a few counts of this clone. This sequence joins TRBV5-4 and TRBJ2-1; 8 bases map to TRBD2. This CDR3 has 15 residues. From germline, CDR1 is SGHNT and CDR2 YYREEE (reference sequence). Trimming took 4 bases from V and 6 from J; bases not matched to a gene: 9. CDR3 in DNA: TGTGCCAGCAGCAGACCCACTAGCGGAGGCAATGAGCAGTTCTTC. Translation gives CASSRPTSGGNEQFF.

The chain employs TRBV28 and TRBJ2-7, with 9 bases aligning to TRBD1. This CDR3 is built from 13 residues. Germline V gene sequence: CDR1 MDHEN, CDR2 SYDVKM. The V and J ends lost 8 bases and 2 bases, in that order; junction bases with no gene match: 4. The CDR3 sequence: CASRRQGAYEQYF. Here the CDR3 DNA reads TGTGCCAGCCGGCGACAGGGGGCCTACGAGCAGTACTTC.

This chain joins TRBV4-3 and TRBJ2-7, with TRBD2 matching over 13 bases. The CDR3 runs 16 residues. Germline values: CDR1 LGHNA, CDR2 YSLEER. With V trimmed by 1 base and J by 5 bases, 5 bases remained unmatched. The CDR3 protein is CASSQVRTSGSNEQYF. Here the CDR3 DNA reads TGCGCCAGCAGCCAAGTTAGGACTAGCGGGAGCAACGAGCAGTACTTC.

The chain uses TRBV28 and TRBJ2-6; 8 positions agree with TRBD1. The CDR3 consists of 15 residues. Germline V gene sequence: CDR1 MDHEN, CDR2 SYDVKM. The V segment lost 6 bases and the J segment 4 bases; nucleotides outside the gene matches: 5. The CDR3 sequence is CASRAGGGGANVLTF. The CDR3, as DNA: TGTGCCAGCAGGGCAGGGGGCGGAGGGGCCAACGTCCTGACTTTC.

The V gene is TRBV27, the J gene TRBJ1-5; 7 bases match TRBD1. V dropped 6 bases and J dropped 3; count of bases not matched to a gene: 2. Germline assignment: CDR1 MNHEY and CDR2 SMNVEV (reference sequence). This CDR3 contains 13 residues. For the CDR3, the DNA is TGTGCCAGCAGCGGGACAGTCAATCAGCCCCAGCATTTT. Translation gives CASSGTVNQPQHF.

The V and J genes are TRBV11-3 and TRBJ2-7; 9 bases align to TRBD1. Germline V CDR1 and CDR2: SGHNT, YENEEA. The CDR3 runs 13 residues. V lost 4 bases, J lost 3 bases, and 1 base stayed unmatched. This CDR3 reads CASSSGQGYEQYF. For the CDR3, the DNA is TGTGCCAGCAGCTCGGGACAGGGCTACGAGCAGTACTTC.

About this clone: Given a far larger clone just one base away, this is likely a sequencing read error. The chain is built from TRBV9 and TRBJ2-1; tentative D call: TRBD1 (5 bases). V gave up 3 bases and J gave up 7 bases, with 5 bases separating them. The V gene's germline CDR1 is SGDLS and CDR2 YYNGEE. The CDR3 is made up of 11 amino acids. The CDR3 DNA reads as TGTGCCAGCAGCGAGGGGAATGAGCAGTTCTTC. Its protein is CASSEGNEQFF.

The chain links TRBV5-1 to TRBJ2-3; 14 bases are a match to TRBD2. V lost 4 bases and J lost 5; bases outside the gene matches: 6. The germline gives CDR1 SGHRS, CDR2 YFSETQ. The CDR3 contains 16 residues. CDR3 amino acids: CASSRGTSGSVDTQYF. The DNA for the CDR3 is TGCGCCAGCAGCCGAGGGACTAGCGGGAGTGTAGATACGCAGTATTTT.

The chain is built from TRBV28 and TRBJ1-1; tentatively, D is TRBD1 (6 bases). V shed 3 bases and J shed 6 bases, with 14 bases lying between them. This CDR3 is 14 amino acids long. The germline V gene has CDR1 MDHEN and CDR2 SYDVKM. The CDR3 here is CASSLWGKGAEAFF. As DNA, the CDR3 is TGTGCCAGCAGTTTGTGGGGGAAGGGGGCTGAAGCTTTCTTT.

Here the CDR3 reads CASSLNRLEGEQYF. CDR3 nucleotide sequence: TGTGCCAGCAGTTTAAACCGACTAGAAGGCGAGCAGTACTTC. The rearrangement joins TRBV27 to TRBJ2-7; D is perhaps TRBD2 (6 bases). Germline CDR1 MNHEY, CDR2 SMNVEV (reference sequence). V lost 2 bases and J 6 bases, leaving 14 bases between the germline ends. This CDR3 spans 14 amino acids.

As for this clone: Compared with germline, one end of the junction differs, possibly owing to a read error. At the DNA level, this CDR3 is encoded by other sequences in the same sample as well. This chain links TRBV29-1 with TRBJ2-1; tentative D call: TRBD2 (5 bases). Per the germline V gene, CDR1 is SQVTM and CDR2 is ANQGSEA. The CDR3 has 11 amino acids. DNA of the CDR3: TGTAGCGTTGGGATGAGGAATGAGCAGTTCTTC. Translation: CSVGMRNEQFF.

Points on this clone: The same CDR3 arises from other DNA sequences in this sample as well. The chain couples TRBV29-1 to TRBJ2-7; no clear D gene. Germline V CDR1 and CDR2: SQVTM, ANQGSEA. Trimming removed 6 bases at V and 7 bases at J, with 13 bases between. The CDR3 is 11 residues long. The CDR3: CSVSAAREQYF. The CDR3 region has the DNA TGCAGCGTGTCCGCGGCGCGGGAGCAGTACTTC.